This T cell receptor beta chain was profiled in a study of regulatory T cells in long-lasting Graves disease. Trimming left V 10 bases short and J 5 bases short, with 20 bases between. The CDR3 covers 14 residues. Germline V lookup: CDR1 ENHRY, CDR2 SYGVKD. Both iRepertoire HTBI primers and Arm-PCR of CDR3 regions were used to build the TCR beta libraries. TCRdb passed the multiplex PCR reads through MiXCR, listing each CDR3 protein once. The sample comprises some 370,000 distinct CDR3 sequences, around 20% of which are singletons, and less than 25% rests with the top ten. Points on this clonotype: Its antigen is as yet unknown.

General study results and limits: Persistent cases of Graves' showed reduced TCR diversity relative to newly diagnosed patients. There was favoring of TRBV28, TRBJ1-2 and TRBJ2-5 in persistent disease. New patients shared 950 to 1,000 public clonotypes, fewer than the roughly 2,500 shared by persistent patients.

Time point in this sample: persistent/refractory GD, antithyroid drugs over 5 years with positive TRAb. PBMC-derived RNA was used for the TCR library. Patients came through an endocrinology department, and that department was in Xi'an, China. The TCR originated in a female donor with Graves disease. The material was peripheral blood mononuclear cells (PBMCs), obtained when the disease was refractory, from a patient treated with antithyroid drugs. V gene TRBV10-3 combines with J gene TRBJ1-1; D is undetermined. CDR3 coding DNA: TGTGCCACCATCCAGACCCCGGGGTGGACTGAAGCTTTCTTT. This translates into CATIQTPGWTEAFF.